The source of this T cell receptor beta chain is a study of glioma-infiltrating T cells. Amplification of TCR alpha and beta CDR3 regions from RNA used iRepertoire nested multiplex PCR. TCRdb reprocessed the multiplex PCR reads via MiXCR and lists one record per CDR3 protein. The repertoire consists of fewer than 110,000 distinct CDR3 sequences, with about 30% occurring once and the leading ten covering roughly 45%. This clonotype showed up many times. V shed 6 bases and J 2 bases; nucleotides not matched to a gene: 8. CDR3 length: 15 amino acids. CDR1 and CDR2 (germline): LNHDA, SQIVND (reference sequence).

The sample taken for sequencing was glioma tissue, nonneoplastic brain tissue, or PBMCs (not recorded which). The gene calls are TRBV19 and TRBJ2-5; 8 bases match TRBD1. The receptor comes from a human donor with low-grade glioma or glioblastoma, undergoing nonglioma brain surgery, or in good health (not recorded which). As DNA, the CDR3 is TGTGCCAGTAGCGGACCCAGGGGGCTTCAAGAGACCCAGTACTTC. It encodes CASSGPRGLQETQYF.